These T cell receptor beta chains were read from a single sample in a study of T cells after somatic rescue of genetic block. Using immunoSEQ multiplex PCR, the repertoire was profiled, and TCRdb retains in-frame clones only, with some absent. The sample holds 60,000 to 90,000 clones, approximately 91% seen once. The sequenced material came from peripheral blood mononuclear cells (PBMCs). These receptors all stem from a man aged 25-40 years. The CDR3 runs from the conserved cysteine through the conserved F or W. The D gene is left open where the match is weak. Clone size is stated in some rows and not others, as once, few, many or a class when expanded.

clone size: .; J gene: TRBJ2-7; D gene: TRBD1; V gene: TRBV6-5; CDR3 DNA: TGTGCCAGCAGTTACCGGGCAGGGGGTCCCGCCGAGCAGTACTTC; CDR3 protein: CASSYRAGGPAEQYF
clone size: .; J gene: TRBJ2-7; D gene: .; V gene: TRBV10-2; CDR3 DNA: TGCGCCAGTGAAAGAGCGGTAAACTCCTACGAGCAGTACTTC; CDR3 protein: CASERAVNSYEQYF
clone size: once; J gene: TRBJ1-1; D gene: .; V gene: TRBV18; CDR3 DNA: TGTGCCAGCTCACCGAGGACAGCCGATGAAGCTTTCTTT; CDR3 protein: CASSPRTADEAFF
clone size: .; J gene: TRBJ2-5; D gene: .; V gene: TRBV5-5; CDR3 DNA: TGTGCCAGCAGCTTGGTTTGGAATGCTGAGACCCAGTACTTC; CDR3 protein: CASSLVWNAETQYF
clone size: .; J gene: TRBJ2-3; D gene: .; V gene: TRBV9; CDR3 DNA: TGTGCCAGCAGCGTTGGGACGGGAGAGCCACTCGATAGCACAGATACGCAGTATTTT; CDR3 protein: CASSVGTGEPLDSTDTQYF
clone size: .; J gene: TRBJ2-7; D gene: TRBD2; V gene: TRBV6-6; CDR3 DNA: TGTGCCAGCAGCGACCGCGGACTAGCGACTGGCGAGCAGTACTTC; CDR3 protein: CASSDRGLATGEQYF
clone size: .; J gene: TRBJ2-1; D gene: TRBD2; V gene: TRBV27; CDR3 DNA: TGTGCCAGCAGTTTCCAGCGGGGGGGCTTGAATGAGCAGTTCTTC; CDR3 protein: CASSFQRGGLNEQFF
clone size: few; J gene: TRBJ1-1; D gene: .; V gene: TRBV2; CDR3 DNA: TGTGCCAGCAGTGTAAGGTTGGAGAACACTGAAGCTTTCTTT; CDR3 protein: CASSVRLENTEAFF
clone size: .; J gene: TRBJ2-1; D gene: TRBD2; V gene: TRBV7-8; CDR3 DNA: TGTGCCAGCAGCCCCGTAATAGCGGGAGCAGCCTACAATGAGCAGTTCTTC; CDR3 protein: CASSPVIAGAAYNEQFF
clone size: .; J gene: TRBJ2-1; D gene: TRBD2; V gene: TRBV6-1; CDR3 DNA: TGTGCCAGCAGTGAAGGACTAGCGGGATACAATGAGCAGTTCTTC; CDR3 protein: CASSEGLAGYNEQFF
clone size: .; J gene: TRBJ2-7; D gene: .; V gene: TRBV27; CDR3 DNA: TGTGCCAGCAGACTCACCTGGGGGCAGGGCGAGCAGTACTTC; CDR3 protein: CASRLTWGQGEQYF
clone size: .; J gene: TRBJ2-1; D gene: TRBD2; V gene: TRBV7-2; CDR3 DNA: TGTGCCAGCAGCTTAGCGGGGACTAGCGTTCAAAATGAGCAGTTCTTC; CDR3 protein: CASSLAGTSVQNEQFF
clone size: once; J gene: TRBJ2-1; D gene: .; V gene: TRBV19; CDR3 DNA: TGTGCCAGTAGTAGCCCGCGCTCCTACAATGAGCAGTTCTTC; CDR3 protein: CASSSPRSYNEQFF
clone size: .; J gene: TRBJ1-2; D gene: .; V gene: TRBV30; CDR3 DNA: TGTGCCTGGAGGGGACCCCTGCCCGGCTACACCTTC; CDR3 protein: CAWRGPLPGYTF
clone size: .; J gene: TRBJ2-3; D gene: TRBD2; V gene: TRBV7-3; CDR3 DNA: TGTGCCAGCAGCACTAGCGGGGGGAGCACAGATACGCAGTATTTT; CDR3 protein: CASSTSGGSTDTQYF
clone size: .; J gene: TRBJ2-7; D gene: .; V gene: TRBV4-1; CDR3 DNA: TGCGCCAGCAGCCAAGCCCCGGACAGCTACGAGCAGTACTTC; CDR3 protein: CASSQAPDSYEQYF
clone size: .; J gene: TRBJ2-7; D gene: .; V gene: TRBV6-5; CDR3 DNA: TGTGCCAGTCGGGGCACGAACGAGCAGTACTTC; CDR3 protein: CASRGTNEQYF
clone size: .; J gene: TRBJ2-7; D gene: .; V gene: TRBV7-9; CDR3 DNA: TGTGCCAGCCGCGCCGGAGTTTCTTCCTACGAGCAGTACTTC; CDR3 protein: CASRAGVSSYEQYF
clone size: .; J gene: TRBJ1-1; D gene: TRBD1; V gene: TRBV6-5; CDR3 DNA: TGTGCCAGCAGTCGGGACAGCGCGATTGAAGCTTTCTTT; CDR3 protein: CASSRDSAIEAFF
clone size: .; J gene: TRBJ2-1; D gene: .; V gene: TRBV6-5; CDR3 DNA: TGTGCCAGCAGTCCCCCCAGGACCCCCTACAATGAGCAGTTCTTC; CDR3 protein: CASSPPRTPYNEQFF
clone size: .; J gene: TRBJ2-5; D gene: .; V gene: TRBV5-4; CDR3 DNA: TGTGCCAGCAGCCAGGCAGAGACCCAGTACTTC; CDR3 protein: CASSQAETQYF
clone size: .; J gene: TRBJ2-1; D gene: TRBD2; V gene: TRBV4-1; CDR3 DNA: TGCGCCAGCAGCCAAGGGGGACTAGTAAGGTTCTTC; CDR3 protein: CASSQGGLVRFF
clone size: .; J gene: TRBJ2-1; D gene: .; V gene: TRBV20-1; CDR3 DNA: TGCAGTGCTAGAGATAACGATGAGCAGTTCTTC; CDR3 protein: CSARDNDEQFF
clone size: .; J gene: TRBJ2-1; D gene: .; V gene: TRBV5-4; CDR3 DNA: TGTGCCAGCAGCTTGGCCGGCGGGCCCTCCTACAATGAGCAGTTCTTC; CDR3 protein: CASSLAGGPSYNEQFF
clone size: once; J gene: TRBJ1-5; D gene: .; V gene: TRBV30; CDR3 DNA: TGTGCCTGGGGGGTGCGTTGGGGGCAGCCCCAGCATTTT; CDR3 protein: CAWGVRWGQPQHF
clone size: .; J gene: TRBJ2-3; D gene: .; V gene: TRBV25-1; CDR3 DNA: TGTGCCAGCAGTGATCCCCGGACTCCCACGGGTACGCAGTATTTT; CDR3 protein: CASSDPRTPTGTQYF
clone size: .; J gene: TRBJ2-3; D gene: .; V gene: TRBV6-4; CDR3 DNA: TGTGCCAGCAGTGACTCGGTAGGGGGAACAGATACGCAGTATTTT; CDR3 protein: CASSDSVGGTDTQYF
clone size: .; J gene: TRBJ2-7; D gene: .; V gene: TRBV14; CDR3 DNA: TGTGCCAGCAGCCCCCAAGCGGGTATGAGCTCCTACGAGCAGTACTTC; CDR3 protein: CASSPQAGMSSYEQYF
clone size: .; J gene: TRBJ2-3; D gene: .; V gene: TRBV5-1; CDR3 DNA: TGCGCCAGCAGCTTCCACCAATGGAGGGCCGTCCAGACAGTAGATACGCAGTATTTT; CDR3 protein: CASSFHQWRAVQTVDTQYF
clone size: once; J gene: TRBJ1-3; D gene: TRBD1; V gene: TRBV6-1; CDR3 DNA: TGTGCCAGCAGAGTCCAGGGGGGAGGAAACACCATATATTTT; CDR3 protein: CASRVQGGGNTIYF
clone size: .; J gene: TRBJ2-5; D gene: .; V gene: TRBV15; CDR3 DNA: TGTGCCACCGGGGATCACCCGGCAGAGACCCAGTACTTC; CDR3 protein: CATGDHPAETQYF